The T cell receptor (beta chain) described here comes from a study of shared clonotypes between healthy human individuals (TCRdb year 2020). Broadly, across the study: The cohort comprised a couple of women and three men aged 18 to 49 years. Per donor, leukapheresis produced somewhere between about 0.85 and 8.9 billion PBMCs. Blood TCR repertoires of about 5 healthy adults were deeply sequenced to estimate repertoire size and the extent of clonotype sharing between individuals. To increase sequencing depth and limit assay-specific biases, TCR repertoire library preparation and sequencing were carried out by different laboratories using diverse techniques. General findings and caveats noted by the study authors: Sampling was restricted to blood, and TCR repertoires in tissues likely differ from the TCR repertoires found in blood. Pairwise subsampling indicated that sequencing depth was expected to affect the degree of clonotype sharing among donors. Because the study included a small number of donors, the genetic and exposure-history diversity represented was limited.

Regarding this clone: Its antigen is still unknown. No base quality information exists; no much larger clone differs at one position.

Using the deep immunoSEQ assay, TCR CDR3 regions were amplified from genomic DNA by multiplex PCR. Extracted genomic DNA from each cell subset was spread evenly across all wells of several immunoSEQ 96-well plates, with each plate serving as a replicate. For unsorted PBMC, approximately 0.3 ug of genomic DNA, equivalent to around 33,000 T cell genomes, went into each replicate PCR. Ten immunoSEQ deep assay plates were used to sequence the unsorted PBMC genomic DNA. The purified libraries were quantified using a Qubit 3.0 fluorometer, sized with a Bioanalyzer 2100, and then quantified again using the KAPA Library Quantification kit. Every immunoSEQ 96-well plate was sequenced on a separate single-read 150-cycle Illumina NextSeq 550 flow cell. The authors' pipeline ran thus. The immunoSEQ output contained only junctional sequences without quality scores, so filtering could not match that applied to full-length reads. Sequences were annotated with PyIR, a Python wrapper for IgBLAST v1.9, using IMGT germline references to assign V/J genes and CDR3. Reads with weak V/J assignments (E-value above 1e-6), missing CDR3, stop codons, out-of-frame junctions, or ambiguous translated residues were removed. V3J clonotypes were defined by identical inferred V gene, J gene, and CDR3 amino acid sequence. To compute the percentage overlap between repertoires, the number of shared unique clonotypes was divided by the size of the smaller repertoire. Repertoire richness was assessed with RTK rarefaction, the Chao1 estimator, and Recon v2.1 estimates of unobserved clonotypes. TCRdb carries this immuneACCESS record with in-frame sequences only. Its versions omit some clonotypes, under half of them owing to an unresolved V gene in the studies checked, with the rest unexplained. The V and J calls and clone size are taken from that table; D and trimming were inferred from the DNA. Counted in this sample were more than 400,000 clones; more than 75% of them appeared once. Around 11% of the sample is taken by the ten largest.

Reading the germline V gene gives CDR1 MNHNS and CDR2 SASEGT. The V end gives up 9 bases and the J end 2 bases, leaving 0 bases in the junction not matched to a gene. The CDR3 measures 12 amino acids from cysteine to phenylalanine. Here the CDR3 DNA is all that survives: 36 bases in frame from base 1. Donors were healthy HIV-negative adults with no recently reported acute infections or vaccinations. Every donor was a Caucasian adult residing in Nashville, Tennessee, USA. For unsorted samples, approximately 84 million PBMCs were counted, and genomic DNA was extracted using the QIAamp DNA Blood Mini kit. Blood was obtained by leukapheresis, after which PBMCs were separated by Ficoll-Histopaque density gradient centrifugation and cryopreserved in liquid nitrogen vapor phase.

The origin of this receptor is a woman aged 40 to 50 in good health. Some clones in this sample may be carry-over from other donors' samples. The sequence links TRBV6-1 to TRBJ2-7; 11 bases in between match TRBD2. Sample: PBMCs. For the CDR3, the sequence is CASSGRAYEQYF. The DNA is as follows: TGTGCCAGTAGCGGGAGGGCCTACGAGCAGTACTTC.